This T cell receptor beta chain is drawn from a study of blood T cell repertoires in COVID-19 (dated by TCRdb to between 2020 and 2021). Looking at the study overall: ImmuneRACE Cohort 3 recovered participants were defined by two consecutive negative NP/OP PCR tests, healthcare professional clearance, or symptom resolution. Samples were obtained from the ongoing ImmuneRACE study (first 160 participants) and from about 1,300 subjects provided by 6 global collaborators. Collaborator samples came from the United States, Italy and Spain and covered acute and convalescent phases of COVID-19. HLA class I and class II types, where available, came from metadata supplied by the sample provider rather than from assay-based typing. Deeply sampled blood TCRbeta repertoires from subjects exposed to, actively infected with, or recovered from COVID-19 were included in the dataset. The repertoires were made available in a free public database intended to serve as a resource for research on the immune response to SARS-CoV-2. The material from the prospective study consisted of cDNA or gDNA derived from T cells, B-cell-depleted T cells, or PBMCs. A de-identified subject ID, COVID-19 status, age in years and sex were almost always included in the sample metadata.

In the prospective study, participants were 18 to 89 years old, resided in under 30 geographic areas of the United States, and were enrolled through a virtual design. Cohort assignment in the prospective study relied on participant-reported clinical history from a screening survey and a study questionnaire. Mobile phlebotomists in the prospective study collected whole blood, serum and a nasopharyngeal or oropharyngeal swab from every participant. Additional blood draws and questionnaires over an approximately two-month period could optionally be provided by prospective study participants. Before DNA extraction, prospective study blood samples were shipped either frozen or at room temperature. The immunoSEQ Assay, a bias-controlled multiplex PCR, was used to amplify TCRbeta CDR3 regions from genomic DNA. On the authors' methods: The number of nucleated cells in each sample was estimated by amplification of reference gene primers within the assay. To quantify the absolute abundance of each unique TCRbeta CDR3 rearrangement, sequence reads were collapsed and filtered. For each sample, productive Simpson clonality was calculated as the square root of Simpson's diversity index across productive rearrangements. TCRdb obtained this table from immuneACCESS and retained in-frame rearrangements with V and J assigned. These tables miss some clones; where compared with another copy, unresolved V genes account for less than half of the shortfall, and the remainder is unexplained. V and J calls and clone size are those listed in that table; D and trimming were worked out from the DNA. The sample includes over 250,000 clones, with approximately 90% observed a single time. Of the sample, approximately 2% is held by the ten largest clones.

Concerning this clone: Its specific antigen is unknown. It has no much larger one-base neighbor in the sample; base qualities were not kept.

For this chain, trimming is 3 bases at the V end and 7 bases at the J end, and the number of junction bases without a gene match is 1. The CDR3 runs 13 residues from the cysteine to the phenylalanine. Left in the record is the CDR3 DNA by itself, 39 bases read in frame from the first base. Reading the germline V gene (reference sequence) gives CDR1 DFQATT and CDR2 SNEGSKA. The research as a whole found: The amount of clinical and demographic metadata varied by source and participant and was provided uncurated.

Sample: PBMCs or T cells enriched from blood (not recorded which). In this chain, TRBV20-1 is recombined with TRBJ1-6; a stretch of 9 junction bases matches TRBD1. The origin of this receptor is a woman aged 60-75 years in a cohort exposed to, infected with or recovered from COVID-19 (not recorded which). The DNA sequence reads TGCAGTGCTAGTGGACAGGGGAATTCACCCCTCCACTTT. Protein translation: CSASGQGNSPLHF.